This TCR beta chain was recovered during a study of T cell responses to AZD1222 COVID-19 vaccine. This clone came up once. The CDR3 has 13 amino acids. Germline-derived CDR1 and CDR2 are SEHNR and FQNEAQ (reference sequence). V was cut by 2 bases and J by 5 bases, with 9 bases left in between. Here immunoSEQ multiplex PCR was the method, and the copy in TCRdb shows in-frame clones only, minus some. The sample includes roughly 180,000 clones, 87% seen only once; the top ten take approximately 2.7%. The chain joins TRBV7-9 to TRBJ1-1; no clear D. This sample comprised peripheral blood, obtained on day 0 of MenACWY control vaccination. This sequence originates from an adult in good health. The CDR3 reads CASSLIVGTEAFF. CDR3 DNA: TGTGCCAGCAGCTTAATCGTCGGTACTGAAGCTTTCTTT.